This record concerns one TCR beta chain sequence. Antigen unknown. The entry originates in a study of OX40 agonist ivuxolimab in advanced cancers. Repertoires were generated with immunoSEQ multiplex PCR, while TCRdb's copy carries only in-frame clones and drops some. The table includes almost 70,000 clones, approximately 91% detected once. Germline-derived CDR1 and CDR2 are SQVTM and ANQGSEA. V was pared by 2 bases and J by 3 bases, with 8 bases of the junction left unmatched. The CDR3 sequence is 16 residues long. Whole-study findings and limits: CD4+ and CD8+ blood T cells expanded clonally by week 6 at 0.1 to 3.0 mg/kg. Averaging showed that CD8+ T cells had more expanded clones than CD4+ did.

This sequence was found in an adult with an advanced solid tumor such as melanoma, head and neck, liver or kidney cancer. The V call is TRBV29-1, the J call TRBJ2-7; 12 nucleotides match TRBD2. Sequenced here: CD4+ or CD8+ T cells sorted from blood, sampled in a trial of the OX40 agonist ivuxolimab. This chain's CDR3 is CSVETTSGSEFYEQYF. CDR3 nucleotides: TGCAGCGTTGAAACGACTAGCGGGAGCGAATTCTACGAGCAGTACTTC.